The clone carrying this TCR beta chain occurred a few times. Its target is unknown. TCRdb ran MiXCR on the RACE reads and lists one entry per CDR3 protein. The sample shows roughly 140,000 distinct CDR3 sequences, 10% to 15% of them seen only once. The junction had 5 bases not matched to a gene; V was cut back by 5 bases and J by 6 bases. In germline, CDR1 is SEHNR, CDR2 FQNEAQ (reference sequence). The CDR3 is made up of 13 amino acids. The data originate from a study of human T cells and chemical hapten exposure. The wider study: The upper back received 0.01% DPC by patch testing, with results read at 6 days. Study-wide points: Expanded TCRs showed more large CDR3 clusters than pre-sensitization or healthy control sets. DPC sensitization did not alter TCRs above 1 in 1000 frequency.

Time point denoted: patch test 2, 6 weeks after DPC sensitization. Treatment specified: therapeutic diphenylcyclopropenone sensitization with weekly scalp DPC. Samples of blood were obtained prior to the application of each patch test. The chain links TRBV7-9 to TRBJ2-7; 9 bases are a match to TRBD1. The sequencing here drew on whole blood, taken in connection with sensitization to the hapten diphenylcyclopropenone (DPC). The sequence was obtained from a woman aged 50 to 60 with alopecia areata. Some clones in this sample may be carry-over from other donors' samples. CDR3 sequence reads: CASSTGTGSEQYF. CDR3 DNA: TGTGCCAGCAGCACCGGGACAGGGAGCGAGCAGTACTTC.